The clone carrying this T cell receptor (beta chain) was picked up one time. Residents of approximately 25 US areas, aged roughly 18 to 89 years, made up the participants. Membership in each cohort depended on participant-reported clinical history. The protocol was immunoSEQ multiplex PCR, while the TCRdb copy is restricted to in-frame clones and leaves out a portion. Of over 150,000 clones listed, 75% to 90% were seen once; the top ten hold 6.2%. This sample is drawn from a study of blood T cell repertoires in COVID-19. V dropped 4 bases and J dropped 0; count of bases not matched to a gene: 5. This CDR3 is 15 amino acids long. From germline, CDR1 is SGHRS and CDR2 YFSETQ.

The sequencing sample was made of PBMCs or T cells enriched from blood (not recorded which). The clonotype was recovered from a man aged 40-49 years who had recovered from COVID-19. This chain connects TRBV5-1 to TRBJ2-7; 9 bases are shared with TRBD1. The DNA for the CDR3 is TGCGCCAGCAGCAGGGACAGGGAATCCTCCTACGAGCAGTACTTC. Its protein product is CASSRDRESSYEQYF.